Listed below are T cell receptor beta chains from one sample, sequenced in a study of human T cells and chemical hapten exposure. Via MiXCR, TCRdb re-called the RACE reads, giving one row per CDR3 protein. The repertoire holds under 200,000 distinct CDR3 sequences, around a quarter seen once, with 2.1% in the top ten. The sample in question was whole blood, obtained in connection with sensitization to the hapten diphenylcyclopropenone (DPC). These receptors all come from a woman between 18 and 29 years old with alopecia areata. Some clones in this sample may be carry-over from other donors' samples. The CDR3 runs from the conserved cysteine through the conserved F or W. The D gene is left open where the match is weak. Size values are once, few and many counts, or a class for expanded clones, and some rows have none.

J | size | V | D | DNA | CDR3
TRBJ2-5 | many | TRBV20-1 | TRBD2 | TGCAGTGCTAGAGATTTGGCGGGGGGGCCGCAGGAGACCCAGTACTTC | CSARDLAGGPQETQYF
TRBJ2-7 | few | TRBV6-5 | TRBD1 | TGTGCCAGCAGCCGCGGGACAGGAGCCTACGAGCAGTACTTC | CASSRGTGAYEQYF
TRBJ2-1 | few | TRBV27 | . | TGTGCCAGCAGCATGGGGGGTTCCTACAATGAGCAGTTCTTC | CASSMGGSYNEQFF
TRBJ2-7 | . | TRBV5-5 | TRBD2 | TGTGCCAGCAGCTTGGGCCTCACTAGCGGGGGGGCCACCTACGAGCAGTACTTC | CASSLGLTSGGATYEQYF
TRBJ2-1 | . | TRBV12-3/TRBV12-4 | . | TGTGCCAGCAGAACTACTAATGAGCAGTTCTTC | CASRTTNEQFF
TRBJ2-3 | few | TRBV12-5 | . | TGTGCTAGTGGCCTTGCAGGCCCAGATACGCAGTATTTT | CASGLAGPDTQYF
TRBJ2-7 | . | TRBV6-2/TRBV6-3 | . | TGTGCCAGCCAAAGGACTAACTCCTACGAGCAGTACTTC | CASQRTNSYEQYF
TRBJ2-7 | . | TRBV10-3 | . | TGTGCCATCAGTGGGGGACGGGATAGCTCCTACGAGCAGTACTTC | CAISGGRDSSYEQYF
TRBJ1-3 | . | TRBV7-3 | . | TGTGCCAGCAGCTTGACAGAGGGAAACACCATATATTTT | CASSLTEGNTIYF
TRBJ2-7 | . | TRBV25-1 | . | TGTGCCAGCAGTGAACACAACTACGAGCAGTACTTC | CASSEHNYEQYF
TRBJ2-7 | . | TRBV4-2 | TRBD1 | TGTGCCAGCAGCTCCGGGACAGTCTACTACGAGCAGTACTTC | CASSSGTVYYEQYF
TRBJ2-7 | few | TRBV29-1 | . | TGCAGCGGCTTTAATACCCACGAGCAGTACTTC | CSGFNTHEQYF
TRBJ1-1 | few | TRBV20-1 | . | TGCAGTGCCGGGAGGGCTGACACTGAAGCTTTCTTT | CSAGRADTEAFF
TRBJ2-6 | . | TRBV20-1 | TRBD1 | TGCAGTGCCAACGACGACAGGGCTGGGGCCAACGTCCTGACTTTC | CSANDDRAGANVLTF
TRBJ1-1 | few | TRBV27 | . | TGTGCCAGCAGTTTTGAACAGAAGAACACTGAAGCTTTCTTT | CASSFEQKNTEAFF
TRBJ1-2 | few | TRBV18 | . | TGTGCCAGCTCACCATCGGGGTACTATGGCTACACCTTC | CASSPSGYYGYTF
TRBJ2-1 | few | TRBV29-1 | . | TGCAGCGTCCGTGACCCATACAATGAGCAGTTCTTC | CSVRDPYNEQFF
TRBJ1-2 | . | TRBV24-1 | TRBD1 | TGTGCCCCCATCTTGCCACCAGTGATATCCAGGGGGACTAACTATGGCTACACCTTC | CAPILPPVISRGTNYGYTF
TRBJ2-1 | . | TRBV10-3 | TRBD2 | TGTGCCATAAACGAGGGAGCGGGAGTCAACAATGAGCAGTTCTTC | CAINEGAGVNNEQFF
TRBJ1-6 | . | TRBV28 | . | TGTGCCAGCAGTTTACCCCCGAAGAATTCACCCCTCCACTTT | CASSLPPKNSPLHF
TRBJ2-1 | few | TRBV29-1 | . | TGCAGCGTTGAAGATTCCAGGAGGAGGACAACCAATGAGCAGTTCTTC | CSVEDSRRRTTNEQFF
TRBJ1-1 | . | TRBV5-1 | . | TGCGCCAGCAGCTTAAGGGGACACAACACTGAAGCTTTCTTT | CASSLRGHNTEAFF
TRBJ1-5 | . | TRBV9 | TRBD1 | TGTGCCAGCAGCGTAGGGGCAGGGGGTTCGAGCAATCAGCCCCAGCATTTT | CASSVGAGGSSNQPQHF
TRBJ1-2 | few | TRBV11-1 | . | TGTGCCAGCAGCTTATCCCGGACAGAGAACTATGGCTACACCTTC | CASSLSRTENYGYTF
TRBJ2-7 | few | TRBV4-1 | . | TGCGCCAGCAGCCAAGGACGGGGAGCCTACGAGCAGTACTTC | CASSQGRGAYEQYF
TRBJ1-5 | . | TRBV7-2 | TRBD1 | TGTGCCAGCAGAGAGGACAGGAGGGGGCAGCCCCAGCATTTT | CASREDRRGQPQHF
TRBJ1-5 | few | TRBV3-1 | TRBD1 | TGTGCCAGCATCCCCCGGACAGGGGGCCTCAATCAGCCCCAGCATTTT | CASIPRTGGLNQPQHF
TRBJ2-7 | . | TRBV5-6 | . | TGTGCCAGCAGCTGGGGTGACCCGGGCGAGCAGTACTTC | CASSWGDPGEQYF
TRBJ1-4 | many | TRBV9 | . | TGTGCCAGCAGCGTAGGGGGAGGGGCAGGAGAAAAACTGTTTTTT | CASSVGGGAGEKLFF
TRBJ1-2 | . | TRBV7-2 | . | TGTGCCAGCAGCTTAGTTCAGGGCTGGGAATGGGGCTACACCTTC | CASSLVQGWEWGYTF
TRBJ1-2 | . | TRBV25-1 | . | TGTGCCAGCAGTGAATTTAGACAGGAGGATGGCTACACCTTC | CASSEFRQEDGYTF
TRBJ2-1 | few | TRBV5-1 | TRBD2 | TGCGCCAGCAGCTTCTTACTAGCGGGGGGGCCTGAAGGTGAGCAGTTCTTC | CASSFLLAGGPEGEQFF
TRBJ2-1 | . | TRBV27 | . | TGTGCCAGCAGTTTATCCGTCAATGAGCAGTTCTTC | CASSLSVNEQFF
TRBJ2-5 | few | TRBV20-1 | TRBD2 | TGCAGTGCTCCCCGTACCGGGACTAGTGTATGGGAGACCCAGTACTTC | CSAPRTGTSVWETQYF
TRBJ2-1 | many | TRBV5-6 | TRBD2 | TGTGCCAGCATCACGGGCCCCAGCGGGGGATGGGGTGAGCAGTTCTTC | CASITGPSGGWGEQFF
TRBJ1-6 | . | TRBV4-3 | TRBD1 | TGCGCCAGCAGCCAACTACAGGGGCCCTCACCCCTCCACTTT | CASSQLQGPSPLHF
TRBJ2-1 | . | TRBV11-3 | TRBD2 | TGTGCCAGCAGCTACGGGACTAACTCCTACAATGAGCAGTTCTTC | CASSYGTNSYNEQFF
TRBJ2-4 | . | TRBV6-2/TRBV6-3 | . | TGTGCCAGCGGGAGTCAAAACATTCAGTACTTC | CASGSQNIQYF
TRBJ2-5 | few | TRBV4-1 | . | TGCGCCAGCAGCCGGAACTCACAAGAGACCCAGTACTTC | CASSRNSQETQYF
TRBJ1-1 | medium-sized | TRBV6-2/TRBV6-3 | . | TGTGCCAGCAGTTACATGGGAGTTGCGAACACTGAAGCTTTCTTT | CASSYMGVANTEAFF
TRBJ2-3 | few | TRBV7-9 | . | TGTGCCAGCAGACCAGTAACAGATACGCAGTATTTT | CASRPVTDTQYF
TRBJ2-1 | few | TRBV27 | . | TGTGCCAGCACCAGAGGCCGGGACTACAATGAGCAGTTCTTC | CASTRGRDYNEQFF
TRBJ1-5 | few | TRBV29-1 | . | TGCAGCGTTCACAATCAGGGAAATCAGCCCCAGCATTTT | CSVHNQGNQPQHF
TRBJ2-5 | many | TRBV29-1 | . | TGCAGCGGTAACAGGGAGTGGACCCAGTACTTC | CSGNREWTQYF
TRBJ1-2 | few | TRBV5-1 | . | TGCGCCAGCAGCTGGGACATCTCGGATGGCTACACCTTC | CASSWDISDGYTF
TRBJ2-1 | few | TRBV5-1 | TRBD2 | TGCGCCAGCAGCTCCGTAGCGGGAGCAAACAATGAGCAGTTCTTC | CASSSVAGANNEQFF
TRBJ1-4 | . | TRBV5-6 | . | TGTGCCAGCAGCTTGGCCTGGACAGCTGATAATGAAAAACTGTTTTTT | CASSLAWTADNEKLFF
TRBJ1-3 | . | TRBV28 | TRBD1 | TGTGCCAGCAGATTACCGGGACAGGGGCCAGCTGGAAACACCATATATTTT | CASRLPGQGPAGNTIYF
TRBJ2-7 | . | TRBV20-1 | . | TGCAGTGCTAGAAGGCGGGAATACGAGCAGTACTTC | CSARRREYEQYF
TRBJ2-1 | . | TRBV5-6 | . | TGTGCCAGCAGCCCGTTAGGACTAACGGGGATGCTAAGCTCCTACAATGAGCAGTTCTTC | CASSPLGLTGMLSSYNEQFF
TRBJ2-2 | . | TRBV2 | . | TGTGCCAGCAGGGTCCGCTCGGGAAACACCGGGGAGCTGTTTTTT | CASRVRSGNTGELFF
TRBJ2-1 | . | TRBV7-2 | . | TGTGCCAGCAGTCCCCAGGGGGGTCGGAATGAGCAGTTCTTC | CASSPQGGRNEQFF
TRBJ2-6 | . | TRBV6-5 | TRBD2 | TGTGCCAGCAGTCGAGTAGCGGGAAGTTCTGGGGCCAACGTCCTGACTTTC | CASSRVAGSSGANVLTF